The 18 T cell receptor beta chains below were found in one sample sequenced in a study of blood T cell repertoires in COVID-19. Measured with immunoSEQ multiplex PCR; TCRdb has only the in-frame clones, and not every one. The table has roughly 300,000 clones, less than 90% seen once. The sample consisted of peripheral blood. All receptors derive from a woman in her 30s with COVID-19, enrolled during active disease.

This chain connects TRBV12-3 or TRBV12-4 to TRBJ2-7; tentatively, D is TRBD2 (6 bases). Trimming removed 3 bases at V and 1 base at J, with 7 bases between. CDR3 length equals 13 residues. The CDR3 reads CASSFGGSYEQYF. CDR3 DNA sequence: TGTGCCAGCAGTTTCGGGGGTTCCTACGAGCAGTACTTC.

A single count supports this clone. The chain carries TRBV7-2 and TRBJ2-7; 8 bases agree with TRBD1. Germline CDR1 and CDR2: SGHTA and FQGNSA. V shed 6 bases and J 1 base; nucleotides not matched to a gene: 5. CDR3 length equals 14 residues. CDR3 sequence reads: CASRRTGWSYEQYF. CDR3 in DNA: TGTGCCAGCAGGCGGACAGGGTGGTCCTACGAGCAGTACTTC.

CDR3 sequence: CASRDGQGTDTQYF. The CDR3 bases are TGTGCCAGCAGGGACGGACAGGGAACAGATACGCAGTATTTT. This chain uses TRBV27 with TRBJ2-3, with 8 bases fitting TRBD1. Germline CDR1 and CDR2: MNHEY and SMNVEV (reference sequence). The CDR3 is made up of 14 amino acids. V dropped 6 bases and J dropped 3; count of bases not matched to a gene: 5.

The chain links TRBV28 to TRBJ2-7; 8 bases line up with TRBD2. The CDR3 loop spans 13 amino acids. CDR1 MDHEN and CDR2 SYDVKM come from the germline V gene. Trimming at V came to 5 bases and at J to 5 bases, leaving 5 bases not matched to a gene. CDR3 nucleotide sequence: TGTGCCAGCAGTAGCGGGAGCGCCCACGAGCAGTACTTC. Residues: CASSSGSAHEQYF.

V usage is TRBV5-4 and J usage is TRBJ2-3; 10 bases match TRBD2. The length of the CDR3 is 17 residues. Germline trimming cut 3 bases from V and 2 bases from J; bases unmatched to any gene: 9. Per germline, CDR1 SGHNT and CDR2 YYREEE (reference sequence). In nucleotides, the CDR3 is TGTGCCAGCAGCTCCCTTAGCGGGGGGCTCCACACAGATACGCAGTATTTT. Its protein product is CASSSLSGGLHTDTQYF.

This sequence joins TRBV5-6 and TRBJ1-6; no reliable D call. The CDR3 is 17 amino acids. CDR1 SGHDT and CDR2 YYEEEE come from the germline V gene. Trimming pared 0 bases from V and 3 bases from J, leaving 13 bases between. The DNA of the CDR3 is TGTGCCAGCAGCTTGGCCCCCGGAGGGATCTATAATTCACCCCTCCACTTT. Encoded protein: CASSLAPGGIYNSPLHF.

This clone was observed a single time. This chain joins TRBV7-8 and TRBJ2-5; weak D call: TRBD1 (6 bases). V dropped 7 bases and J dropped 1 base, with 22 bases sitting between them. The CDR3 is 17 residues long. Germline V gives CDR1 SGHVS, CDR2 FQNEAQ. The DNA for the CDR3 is TGTGCCAGCAAAGTTTCCTATGGACAGAAGTTCCAAGAGACCCAGTACTTC. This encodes CASKVSYGQKFQETQYF. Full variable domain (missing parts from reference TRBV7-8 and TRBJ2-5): GAGVSQSPRYKVAKRGQDVALRCDPISGHVSLFWYQQALGQGPEFLTYFQNEAQLDKSGLPSDRFFAERPEGSVSTLKIQRTQQEDSAVYLCASKVSYGQKFQETQYFGPGTRLLVL.

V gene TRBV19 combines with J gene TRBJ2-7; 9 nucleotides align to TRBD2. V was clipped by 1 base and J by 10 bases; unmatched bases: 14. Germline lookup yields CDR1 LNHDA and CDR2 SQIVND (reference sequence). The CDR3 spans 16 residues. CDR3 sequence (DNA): TGTGCCAGTAGTATAGGCCCTAGCGGGGCCCTCTACGCCCAGTACTTC. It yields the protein CASSIGPSGALYAQYF.

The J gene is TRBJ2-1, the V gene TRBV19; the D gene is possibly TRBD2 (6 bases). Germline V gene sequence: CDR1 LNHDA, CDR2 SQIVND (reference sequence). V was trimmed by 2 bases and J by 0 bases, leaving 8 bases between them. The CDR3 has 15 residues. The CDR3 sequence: CASSILGGSYNEQFF. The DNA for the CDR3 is TGTGCCAGTAGTATACTCGGGGGCTCCTACAATGAGCAGTTCTTC.

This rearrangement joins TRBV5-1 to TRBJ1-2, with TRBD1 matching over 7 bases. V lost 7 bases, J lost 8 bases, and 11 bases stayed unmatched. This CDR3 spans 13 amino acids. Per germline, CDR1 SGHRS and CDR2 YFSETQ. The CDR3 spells CASRDRPTGGYTF. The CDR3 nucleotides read TGCGCCAGCCGGGACAGACCTACGGGGGGCTACACCTTC.

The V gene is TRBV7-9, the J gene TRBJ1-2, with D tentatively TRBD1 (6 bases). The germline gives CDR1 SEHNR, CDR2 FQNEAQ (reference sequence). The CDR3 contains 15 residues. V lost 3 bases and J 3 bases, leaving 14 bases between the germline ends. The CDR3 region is CASSLPDRADYGYTF. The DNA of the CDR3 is TGTGCCAGCAGCTTGCCGGACAGAGCAGACTATGGCTACACCTTC.

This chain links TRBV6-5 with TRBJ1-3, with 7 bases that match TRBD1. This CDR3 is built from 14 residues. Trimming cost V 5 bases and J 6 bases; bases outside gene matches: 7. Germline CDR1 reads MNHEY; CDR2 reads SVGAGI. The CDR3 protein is CASSTHQGVNTIYF. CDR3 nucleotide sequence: TGTGCCAGCAGTACCCACCAGGGGGTAAACACCATATATTTT.

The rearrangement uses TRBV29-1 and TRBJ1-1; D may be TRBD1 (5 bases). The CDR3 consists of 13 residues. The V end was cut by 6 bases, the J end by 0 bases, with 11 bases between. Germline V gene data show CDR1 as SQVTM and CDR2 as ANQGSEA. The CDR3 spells CSVEQVMNTEAFF. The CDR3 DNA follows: TGCAGCGTGGAACAGGTGATGAACACTGAAGCTTTCTTT.

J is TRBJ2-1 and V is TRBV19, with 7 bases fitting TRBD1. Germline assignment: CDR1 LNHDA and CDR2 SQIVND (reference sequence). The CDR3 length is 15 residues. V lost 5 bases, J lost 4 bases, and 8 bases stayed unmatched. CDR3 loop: CASSDATGEYNEQFF. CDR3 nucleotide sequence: TGTGCCAGTAGTGACGCCACAGGGGAATACAATGAGCAGTTCTTC.

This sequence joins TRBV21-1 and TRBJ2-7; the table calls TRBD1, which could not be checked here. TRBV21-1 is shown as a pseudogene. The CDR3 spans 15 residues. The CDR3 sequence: CASSKTRGQGYEQYF. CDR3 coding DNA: TGTGCCAGCAGCAAAACGCGTGGGCAGGGGTACGAGCAGTACTTC.

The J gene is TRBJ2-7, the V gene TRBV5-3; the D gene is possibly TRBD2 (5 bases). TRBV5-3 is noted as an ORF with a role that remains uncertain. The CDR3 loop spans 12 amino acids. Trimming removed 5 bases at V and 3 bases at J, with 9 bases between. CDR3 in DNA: TGTGCCAGAAGATCTCGGGACTACGAGCAGTACTTC. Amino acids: CARRSRDYEQYF.

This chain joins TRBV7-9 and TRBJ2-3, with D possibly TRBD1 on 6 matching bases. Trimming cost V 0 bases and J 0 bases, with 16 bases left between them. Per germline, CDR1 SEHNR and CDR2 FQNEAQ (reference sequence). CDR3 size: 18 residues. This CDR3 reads CASSLAPLQGSSTDTQYF. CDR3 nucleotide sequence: TGTGCCAGCAGCTTAGCCCCCCTACAGGGATCTAGCACAGATACGCAGTATTTT.

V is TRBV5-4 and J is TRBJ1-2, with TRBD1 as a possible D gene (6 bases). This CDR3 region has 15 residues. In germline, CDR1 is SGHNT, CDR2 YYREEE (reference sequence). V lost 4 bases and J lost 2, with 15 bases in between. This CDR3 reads CASSISGGRNYGYTF. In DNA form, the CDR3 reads TGTGCCAGCAGCATCTCCGGGGGGCGGAACTATGGCTACACCTTC.